This TCR beta chain was recorded in a study of early T cells in non-severe SARS-CoV-2 infection. A remark on this clonotype: Antigen: not known.

Study-wide results and caveats: Anti-spike CD8 responses were favored in VDJdb matching, and private and CD4 specificities were missed.

In the library, individual cDNA molecules carried attached unique molecular identifiers. From the 5' RACE reads, TCRdb called clonotypes with MiXCR, one entry per CDR3 protein. The sample includes fewer than 80,000 distinct CDR3 sequences, approximately 9.5% of them seen just once. The CDR3 spans 14 residues. Trimming shortened V by 2 bases and J by 3 bases, and 10 bases separated the two germline ends. The germline CDR1 and CDR2 sequences are KGHSH and LQKENI. The rearrangement uses TRBV18 and TRBJ1-1, with unresolved D. This clonotype was sampled from an adult who was a healthcare worker with PCR-confirmed SARS-CoV-2 infection or an uninfected control (not recorded which). Sequenced material: whole blood. The chain's CDR3 is CASSPIGRDTEAFF. The CDR3 region has the DNA TGTGCCAGCTCACCAATAGGGAGGGACACTGAAGCTTTCTTT.